This TCR beta chain was captured in a study of human T cells and chemical hapten exposure. Study summary: While the approximately 25-week study was under way, patients received diphenylcyclopropenone on the scalp every week. Alopecia areata, totalis or universalis affected patients who were mostly female. Among samples, TCR yields varied mainly because of small differences in pooled library volume. Broader study findings: With DPC sensitization, TCRs exceeding 1 in 1000 frequency showed no change.

V lost 1 base to trimming and J lost 2 bases; unmatched junction nucleotides: 2. Germline loops: CDR1 SGHNT, CDR2 YYREEE (reference sequence). The CDR3 extends over 14 amino acids. Individual cDNA molecules (in the library) carried attached unique molecular identifiers. TCRdb fed the reads into MiXCR, producing one record per CDR3 protein. The sample yields 5,000 to 6,000 distinct CDR3 sequences, approximately 59% seen once. Specified treatment: therapeutic diphenylcyclopropenone sensitization with weekly scalp DPC. A word on this clonotype: Its antigen is as yet unknown.

The gene calls are TRBV5-4 and TRBJ2-5; 7 nucleotides line up with TRBD2. The specimen was whole blood, collected before DPC sensitization or 2, 6, or about 24 weeks after (not recorded which). The source of this sequence is an adult with alopecia areata. Some clones in this sample may be carry-over from other donors' samples. This table probably holds off-target reads from a library built for another chain. DNA for the CDR3: TGTGCCAGCAGCTTGAGGCGGGAGCAAGAGACCCAGTACTTC. Amino acids: CASSLRREQETQYF. Supplemented by reference TRBV5-4 and TRBJ2-5, the full variable domain reads ETGVTQSPTHLIKTRGQQVTLRCSSQSGHNTVSWYQQALGQGPQFIFQYYREEENGRGNFPPRFSGLQFPNYSSELNVNALELDDSALYLCASSLRREQETQYFGPGTRLLVL.